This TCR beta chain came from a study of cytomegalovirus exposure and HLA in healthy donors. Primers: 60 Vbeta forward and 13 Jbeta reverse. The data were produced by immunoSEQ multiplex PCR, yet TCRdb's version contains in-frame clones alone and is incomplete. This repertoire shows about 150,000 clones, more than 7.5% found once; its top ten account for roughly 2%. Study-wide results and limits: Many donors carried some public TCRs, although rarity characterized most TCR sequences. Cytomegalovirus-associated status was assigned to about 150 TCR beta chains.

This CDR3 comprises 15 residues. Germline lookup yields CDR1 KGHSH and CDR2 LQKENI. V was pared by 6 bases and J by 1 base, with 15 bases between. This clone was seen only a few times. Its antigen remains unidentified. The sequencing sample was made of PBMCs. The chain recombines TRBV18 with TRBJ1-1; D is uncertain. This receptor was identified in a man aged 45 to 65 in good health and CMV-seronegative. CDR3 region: CASSRDIARNTEAFF. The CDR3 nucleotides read TGTGCCAGCTCTCGCGACATTGCAAGGAACACTGAAGCTTTCTTT. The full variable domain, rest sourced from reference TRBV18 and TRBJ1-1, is NAGVMQNPRHLVRRRGQEARLRCSPMKGHSHVYWYRQLPEEGLKFMVYLQKENIIDESGMPKERFSAEFPKEGPSILRIQQVVRGDSAAYFCASSRDIARNTEAFFGQGTRLTVV.